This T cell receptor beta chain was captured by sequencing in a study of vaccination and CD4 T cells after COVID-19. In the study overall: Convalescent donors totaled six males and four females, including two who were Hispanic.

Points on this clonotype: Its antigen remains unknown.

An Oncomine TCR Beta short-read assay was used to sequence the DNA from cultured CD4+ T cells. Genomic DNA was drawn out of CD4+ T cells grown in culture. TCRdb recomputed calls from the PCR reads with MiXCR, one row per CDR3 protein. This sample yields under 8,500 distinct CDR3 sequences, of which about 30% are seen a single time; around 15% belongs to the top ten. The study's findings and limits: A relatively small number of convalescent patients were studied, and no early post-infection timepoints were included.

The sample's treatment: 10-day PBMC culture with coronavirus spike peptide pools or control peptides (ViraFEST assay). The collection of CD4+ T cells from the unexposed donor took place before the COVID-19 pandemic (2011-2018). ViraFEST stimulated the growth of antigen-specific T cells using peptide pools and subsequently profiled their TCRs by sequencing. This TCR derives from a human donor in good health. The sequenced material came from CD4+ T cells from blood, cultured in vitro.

CDR3 amino acids: CASRAGTGYQETQYF. In DNA form, the CDR3 reads TGTGCCAGCAGGGCCGGGACTGGCTACCAAGAGACCCAGTACTTC. The V call is TRBV28, the J call TRBJ2-5; weak D call: TRBD2 (6 bases). Looked up from germline, CDR1 is MDHEN and CDR2 is SYDVKM. V lost 6 bases to trimming and J lost 0 bases, with 14 bases between them. CDR3 length equals 15 residues. Variable domain in full (rest from reference TRBV28 and TRBJ2-5): DVKVTQSSRYLVKRTGEKVFLECVQDMDHENMFWYRQDPGLGLRLIYFSYDVKMKEKGDIPEGYSVSREKKERFSLILESASTNQTSMYLCASRAGTGYQETQYFGPGTRLLVL.